The clone carrying this T cell receptor (beta chain) has just one count. What it recognizes is unknown. Other DNA sequences in the same sample also yield this CDR3. This sample was taken from a study of shared clonotypes between healthy human individuals. Regarding the study as a whole: Researchers sampled only blood; tissue repertoires likely differ.

V was pared by 2 bases and J by 5 bases, with 10 bases between. Germline CDR1 reads SGHRS; CDR2 reads YFSETQ. CDR3 length equals 13 residues. This table comes from immunoSEQ multiplex PCR, and its TCRdb copy is limited to in-frame clones, with some not included. Seen here are fewer than 700,000 clones, around 78% observed once, and the top ten hold 12%. The receptor comes from a woman aged 40 to 50 in good health. Some clones in this sample may be carry-over from other donors' samples. Sequenced input: PBMCs. This chain connects TRBV5-1 to TRBJ2-5; possible D gene TRBD2, 5 bases. The CDR3 spells CASSFGSVETQYF. The DNA of the CDR3 is TGCGCCAGCAGCTTTGGTAGCGTTGAGACCCAGTACTTC.